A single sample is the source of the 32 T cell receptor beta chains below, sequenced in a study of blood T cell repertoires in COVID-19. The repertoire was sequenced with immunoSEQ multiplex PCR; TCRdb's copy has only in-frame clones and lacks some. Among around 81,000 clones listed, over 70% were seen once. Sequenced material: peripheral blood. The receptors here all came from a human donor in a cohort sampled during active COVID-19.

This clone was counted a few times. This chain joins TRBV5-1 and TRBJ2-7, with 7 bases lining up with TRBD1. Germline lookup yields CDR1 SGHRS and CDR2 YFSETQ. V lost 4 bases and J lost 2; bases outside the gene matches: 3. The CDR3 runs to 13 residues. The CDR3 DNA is TGCGCCAGCAGCCCCGACAGGGCCTACGAGCAGTACTTC. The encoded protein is CASSPDRAYEQYF.

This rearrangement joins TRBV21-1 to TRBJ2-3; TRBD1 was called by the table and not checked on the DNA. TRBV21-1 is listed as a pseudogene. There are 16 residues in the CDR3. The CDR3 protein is CASSKGRGRVTDTQYF. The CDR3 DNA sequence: TGTGCCAGCAGCAAAGGGAGAGGCAGGGTTACAGATACGCAGTATTTT.

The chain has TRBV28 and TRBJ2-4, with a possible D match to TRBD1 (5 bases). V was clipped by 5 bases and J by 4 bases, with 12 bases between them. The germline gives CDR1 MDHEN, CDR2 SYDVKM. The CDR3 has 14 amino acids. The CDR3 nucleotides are TGTGCCAGCAGTGTCAGGGTTTCGAAAAACATTCAGTACTTC. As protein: CASSVRVSKNIQYF.

The CDR3 DNA follows: TGTGCCAGCAGTTACAGGGGGCTCGAGCAGTACTTC. Its protein is CASSYRGLEQYF. The rearrangement links TRBV6-6 to TRBJ2-7, with TRBD1 identical over 7 bases. The CDR3 length is 12 residues. J lost 6 bases, V lost 2 bases, and 1 base had no gene match. Germline CDR1 and CDR2: MNHNY and SVGAGI (reference sequence).

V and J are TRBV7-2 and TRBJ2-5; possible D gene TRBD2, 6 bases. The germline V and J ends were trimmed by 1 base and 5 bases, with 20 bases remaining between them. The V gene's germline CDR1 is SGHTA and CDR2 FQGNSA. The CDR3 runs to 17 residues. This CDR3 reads CASSLGRGGAPRETQYF. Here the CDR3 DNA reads TGTGCCAGCAGCTTAGGGAGGGGCGGGGCCCCACGGGAGACCCAGTACTTC.

The CDR3 spells CASSQLAGGQGDTQYF. The CDR3 region has the DNA TGCGCCAGCAGCCAACTAGCGGGGGGGCAAGGGGATACGCAGTATTTT. The chain recombines TRBV10-1 with TRBJ2-3, with 13 bases lining up with TRBD2. The CDR3 has 16 amino acids. V shed 6 bases and J 6 bases; nucleotides not matched to a gene: 9. Per germline, CDR1 WNHNN and CDR2 SYGVQD (reference sequence).

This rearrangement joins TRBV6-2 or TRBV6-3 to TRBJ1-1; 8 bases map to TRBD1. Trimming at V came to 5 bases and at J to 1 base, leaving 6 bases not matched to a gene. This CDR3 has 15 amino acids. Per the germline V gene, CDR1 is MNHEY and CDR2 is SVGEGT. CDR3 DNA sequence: TGTGCCAGCAGTCAGGGGGGGACAGGGAACACTGAAGCTTTCTTT. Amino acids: CASSQGGTGNTEAFF.

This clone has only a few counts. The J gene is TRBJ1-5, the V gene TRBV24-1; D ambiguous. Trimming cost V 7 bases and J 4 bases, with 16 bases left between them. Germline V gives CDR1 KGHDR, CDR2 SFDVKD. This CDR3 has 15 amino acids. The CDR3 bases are TGTGCCACCAGCGCCGGAACTACACTGAATCAGCCCCAGCATTTT. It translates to CATSAGTTLNQPQHF.

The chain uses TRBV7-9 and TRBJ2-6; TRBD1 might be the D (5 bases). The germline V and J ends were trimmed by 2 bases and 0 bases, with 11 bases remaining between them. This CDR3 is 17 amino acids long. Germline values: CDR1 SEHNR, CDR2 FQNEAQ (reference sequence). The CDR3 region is CASSLFRGSSGANVLTF. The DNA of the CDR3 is TGTGCCAGCAGCTTATTTAGGGGAAGCTCTGGGGCCAACGTCCTGACTTTC.

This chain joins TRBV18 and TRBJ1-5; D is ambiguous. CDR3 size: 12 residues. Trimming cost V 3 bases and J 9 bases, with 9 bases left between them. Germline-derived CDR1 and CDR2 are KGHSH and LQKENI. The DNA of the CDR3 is TGTGCCAGCTCACCCGAGGCGGGGCCCCAGCATTTT. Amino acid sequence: CASSPEAGPQHF.

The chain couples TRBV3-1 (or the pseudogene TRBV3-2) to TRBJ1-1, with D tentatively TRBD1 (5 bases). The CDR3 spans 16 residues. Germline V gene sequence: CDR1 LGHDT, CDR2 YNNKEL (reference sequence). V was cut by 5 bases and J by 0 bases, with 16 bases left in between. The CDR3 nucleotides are TGTGCCAGCAGCGTAGGGCGGGGGGTGATGAACACTGAAGCTTTCTTT. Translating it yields CASSVGRGVMNTEAFF.

The CDR3, as DNA: TGTGCCAGCAGCTACGGAGGGCAGGGTAGGGGCTACACCTTC. Amino acid sequence: CASSYGGQGRGYTF. The rearrangement joins TRBV6-5 to TRBJ1-2; D might be TRBD1 (5 bases). V was pared by 6 bases and J by 8 bases, with 19 bases between. Germline CDR1 is MNHEY and CDR2 is SVGAGI. This CDR3 contains 14 residues.

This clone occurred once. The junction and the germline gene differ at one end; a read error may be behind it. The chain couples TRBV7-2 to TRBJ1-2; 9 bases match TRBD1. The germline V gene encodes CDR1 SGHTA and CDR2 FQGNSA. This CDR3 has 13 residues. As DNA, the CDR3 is TGTGCCAGCAGCGTTATGTCGATGGGACAGGGAAACTTC. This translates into CASSVMSMGQGNF.

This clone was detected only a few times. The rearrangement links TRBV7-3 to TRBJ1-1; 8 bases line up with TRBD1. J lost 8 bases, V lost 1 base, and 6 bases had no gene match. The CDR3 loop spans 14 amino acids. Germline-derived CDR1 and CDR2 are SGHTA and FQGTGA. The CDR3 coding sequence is TGTGCCAGCAGCTTAAAACCAACAGGGGGAGAAGCTTTCTTT. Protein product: CASSLKPTGGEAFF.

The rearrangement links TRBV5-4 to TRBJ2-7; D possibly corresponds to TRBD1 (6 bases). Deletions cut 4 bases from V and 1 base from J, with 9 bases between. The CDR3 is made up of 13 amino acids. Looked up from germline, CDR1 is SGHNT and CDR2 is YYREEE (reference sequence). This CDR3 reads CASSRDRSYEQYF. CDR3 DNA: TGTGCCAGCAGCCGAGACAGGTCCTACGAGCAGTACTTC.

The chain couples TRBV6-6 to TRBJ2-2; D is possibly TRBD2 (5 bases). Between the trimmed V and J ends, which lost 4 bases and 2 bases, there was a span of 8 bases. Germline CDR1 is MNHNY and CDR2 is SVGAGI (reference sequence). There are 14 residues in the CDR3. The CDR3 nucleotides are TGTGCCAGCAGTTTCGGGGTCAACACCGGGGAGCTGTTTTTT. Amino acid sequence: CASSFGVNTGELFF.

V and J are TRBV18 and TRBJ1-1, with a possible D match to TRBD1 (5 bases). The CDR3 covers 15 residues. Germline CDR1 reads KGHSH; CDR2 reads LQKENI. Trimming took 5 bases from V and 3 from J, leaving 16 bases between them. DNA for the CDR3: TGTGCCAGCTCAATGAGAGCCGCGGGGGACACTGAAGCTTTCTTT. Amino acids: CASSMRAAGDTEAFF.

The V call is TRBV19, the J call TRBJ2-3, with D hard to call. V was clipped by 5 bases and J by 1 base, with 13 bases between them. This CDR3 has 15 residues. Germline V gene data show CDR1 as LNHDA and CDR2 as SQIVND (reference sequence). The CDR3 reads CASSSKTWGTDTQYF. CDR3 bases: TGTGCCAGTAGTTCAAAGACATGGGGCACAGATACGCAGTATTTT. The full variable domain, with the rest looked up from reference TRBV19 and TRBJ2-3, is DGGITQSPKYLFRKEGQNVTLSCEQNLNHDAMYWYRQDPGQGLRLIYYSQIVNDFQKGDIAEGYSVSREKKESFPLTVTSAQKNPTAFYLCASSSKTWGTDTQYFGPGTRLTVL.

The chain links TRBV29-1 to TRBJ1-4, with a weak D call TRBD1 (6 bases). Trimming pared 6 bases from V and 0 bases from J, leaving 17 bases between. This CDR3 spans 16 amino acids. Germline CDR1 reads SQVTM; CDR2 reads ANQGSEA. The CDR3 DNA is TGCAGCGTCAAGTGGGACACCATTGCAACTAATGAAAAACTGTTTTTT. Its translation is CSVKWDTIATNEKLFF.

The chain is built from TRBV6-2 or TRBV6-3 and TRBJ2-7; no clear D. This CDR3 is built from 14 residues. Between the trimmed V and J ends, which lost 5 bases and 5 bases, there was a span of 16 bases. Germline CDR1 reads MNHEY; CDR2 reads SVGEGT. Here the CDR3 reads CASSLLGVRNEQYV. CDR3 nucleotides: TGTGCCAGCAGTCTCCTCGGAGTAAGAAACGAGCAGTACGTC.

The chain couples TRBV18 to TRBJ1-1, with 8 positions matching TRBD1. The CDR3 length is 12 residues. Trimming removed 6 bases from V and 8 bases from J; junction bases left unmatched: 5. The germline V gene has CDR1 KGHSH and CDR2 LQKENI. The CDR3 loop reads CASSRTGREAFF. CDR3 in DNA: TGTGCCAGCTCCCGGACAGGGAGAGAAGCTTTCTTT.

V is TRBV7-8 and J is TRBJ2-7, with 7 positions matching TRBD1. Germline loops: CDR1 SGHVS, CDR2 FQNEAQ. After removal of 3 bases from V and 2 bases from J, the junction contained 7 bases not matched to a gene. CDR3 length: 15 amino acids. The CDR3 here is CASSFQGVGAYEQYF. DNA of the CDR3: TGTGCCAGCAGCTTCCAGGGGGTAGGGGCCTACGAGCAGTACTTC.

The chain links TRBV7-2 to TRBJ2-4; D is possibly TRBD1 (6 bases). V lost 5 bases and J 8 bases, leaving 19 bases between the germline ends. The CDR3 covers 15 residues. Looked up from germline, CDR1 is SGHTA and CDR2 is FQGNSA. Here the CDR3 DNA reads TGTGCCAGCAGCGACCAACAGGGAATTGGGTACATTCAGTACTTC. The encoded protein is CASSDQQGIGYIQYF.

CDR3 bases: TGTGCCAGCAGACAGACAGTTTATTTGGGCAAAAACATTCAGTACTTC. Translating it yields CASRQTVYLGKNIQYF. The V and J genes are TRBV5-5 and TRBJ2-4; D is possibly TRBD1 (5 bases). CDR1 is SGHKS, CDR2 YYEKEE, per germline (reference sequence). The CDR3 is 16 amino acids. V was shortened by 5 bases and J by 3 bases, with 18 bases between the two germline ends. Complete variable domain (other parts from reference TRBV5-5 and TRBJ2-4): DAGVTQSPTHLIKTRGQQVTLRCSPISGHKSVSWYQQVLGQGPQFIFQYYEKEERGRGNFPDRFSARQFPNYSSELNVNALLLGDSALYLCASRQTVYLGKNIQYFGAGTRLSVL.

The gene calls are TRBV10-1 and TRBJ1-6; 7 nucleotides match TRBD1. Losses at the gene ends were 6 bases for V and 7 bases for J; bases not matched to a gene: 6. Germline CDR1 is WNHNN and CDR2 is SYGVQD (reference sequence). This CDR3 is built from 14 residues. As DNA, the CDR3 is TGCGCCAGCAGGATGAGGGACAGAAATTCACCCCTCCACTTT. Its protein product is CASRMRDRNSPLHF.

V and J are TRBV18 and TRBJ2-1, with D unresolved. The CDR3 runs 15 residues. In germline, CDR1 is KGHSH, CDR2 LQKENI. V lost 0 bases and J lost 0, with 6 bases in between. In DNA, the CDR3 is TGTGCCAGCTCACCACCTGGTAGCTCCTACAATGAGCAGTTCTTC. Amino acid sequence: CASSPPGSSYNEQFF.

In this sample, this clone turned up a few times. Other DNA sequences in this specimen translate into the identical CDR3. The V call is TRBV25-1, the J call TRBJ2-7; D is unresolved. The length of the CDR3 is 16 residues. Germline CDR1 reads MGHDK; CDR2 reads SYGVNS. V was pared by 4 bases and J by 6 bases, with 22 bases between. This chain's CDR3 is CASSGPSTGWASEQYF. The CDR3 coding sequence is TGTGCCAGCAGTGGCCCCTCCACTGGGTGGGCGTCCGAGCAGTACTTC.

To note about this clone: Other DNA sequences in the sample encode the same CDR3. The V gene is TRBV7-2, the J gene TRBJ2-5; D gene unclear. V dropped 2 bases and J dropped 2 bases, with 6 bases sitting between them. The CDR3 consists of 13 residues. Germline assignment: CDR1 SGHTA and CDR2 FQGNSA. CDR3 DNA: TGTGCCAGCAGCTTAACTCCTCAAGAGACCCAGTACTTC. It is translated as CASSLTPQETQYF. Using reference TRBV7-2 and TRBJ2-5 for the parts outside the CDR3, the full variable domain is GAGVSQSPSNKVTEKGKDVELRCDPISGHTALYWYRQSLGQGLEFLIYFQGNSAPDKSGLPSDRFSAERTGGSVSTLTIQRTQQEDSAVYLCASSLTPQETQYFGPGTRLLVL.

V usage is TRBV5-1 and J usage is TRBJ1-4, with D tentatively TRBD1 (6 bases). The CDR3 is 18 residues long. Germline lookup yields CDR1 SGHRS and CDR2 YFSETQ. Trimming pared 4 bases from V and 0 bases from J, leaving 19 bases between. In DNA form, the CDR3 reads TGCGCCAGCAGCCTCCCGGAAGGGGGTAGGTCAACTAATGAAAAACTGTTTTTT. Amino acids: CASSLPEGGRSTNEKLFF.

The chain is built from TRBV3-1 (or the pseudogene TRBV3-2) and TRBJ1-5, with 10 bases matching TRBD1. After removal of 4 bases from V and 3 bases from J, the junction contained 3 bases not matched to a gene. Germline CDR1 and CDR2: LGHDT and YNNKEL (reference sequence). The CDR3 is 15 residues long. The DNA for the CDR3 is TGTGCCAGCAGCCTGACAGGGGGCGACAATCAGCCCCAGCATTTT. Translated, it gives CASSLTGGDNQPQHF.

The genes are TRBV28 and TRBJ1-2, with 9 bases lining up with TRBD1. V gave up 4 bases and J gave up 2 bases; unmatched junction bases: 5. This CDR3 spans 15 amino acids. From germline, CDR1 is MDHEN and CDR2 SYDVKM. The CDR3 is CASSSGGQGNYGYTF. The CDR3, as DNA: TGTGCCAGCAGTTCAGGCGGACAGGGGAACTATGGCTACACCTTC.

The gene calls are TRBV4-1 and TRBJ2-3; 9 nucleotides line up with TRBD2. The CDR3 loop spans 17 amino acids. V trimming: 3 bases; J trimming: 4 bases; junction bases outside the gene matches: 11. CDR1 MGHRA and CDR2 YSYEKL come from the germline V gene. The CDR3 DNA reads TGCGCCAGCAGCCAGAGGGGTGCTAGCGGGGTCTCAGATACGCAGTATTTT. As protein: CASSQRGASGVSDTQYF.